The TCR beta chain under discussion was sequenced for a study of cytomegalovirus exposure and HLA in healthy donors. Study-wide points: It was reported that TCR beta sequences correctly inferred the HLA-A and HLA-B alleles for most subjects. A later analysis found TCR association rates differed by HLA locus, highest for DRB1 and lowest for HLA-C. Common viral pathogens seemed, in a later analysis, to connect with several of the most significant clusters.

V shed 6 bases and J 1 base; nucleotides not matched to a gene: 7. Germline-derived CDR1 and CDR2 are MRHNA and SNTAGT. The CDR3 extends over 16 amino acids. Healthy people donating bone marrow made up the donors. This clone has just a few counts. The antigen remains unidentified. PCR amplification relied on 60 Vbeta primers (plus 13 Jbeta primers). The method was immunoSEQ multiplex PCR; TCRdb's version includes in-frame clones alone and lacks a portion of them. The sample lists around 150,000 clones, 82% seen once, with less than 1% in the top ten. The sequence was collected from a girl aged 2-10 years in good health and CMV-seropositive. Sequenced input: PBMCs. The rearrangement uses TRBV6-4 and TRBJ2-3, with 10 bases fitting TRBD2. CDR3 in amino acids: CASSPRAGGGTDTQYF. CDR3 coding DNA: TGTGCCAGCAGCCCACGAGCGGGAGGGGGCACAGATACGCAGTATTTT.